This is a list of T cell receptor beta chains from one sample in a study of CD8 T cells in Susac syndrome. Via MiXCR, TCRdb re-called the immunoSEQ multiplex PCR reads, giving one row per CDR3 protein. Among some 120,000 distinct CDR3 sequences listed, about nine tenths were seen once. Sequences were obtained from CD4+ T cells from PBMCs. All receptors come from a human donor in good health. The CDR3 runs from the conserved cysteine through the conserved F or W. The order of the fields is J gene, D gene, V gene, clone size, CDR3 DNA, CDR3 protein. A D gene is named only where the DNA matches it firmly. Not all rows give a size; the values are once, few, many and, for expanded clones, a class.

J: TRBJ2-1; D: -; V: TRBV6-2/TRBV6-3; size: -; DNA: TGTGCCAGCAGCCCGGACTCAGCGGGCTGGATTAATGAGCAGTTCTTC; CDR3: CASSPDSAGWINEQFF
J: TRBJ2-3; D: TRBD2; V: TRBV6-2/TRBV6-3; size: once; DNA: TGTGCCAGCAGTACTACTAGCGGGGGCACAGATACGCAGTATTTT; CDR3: CASSTTSGGTDTQYF
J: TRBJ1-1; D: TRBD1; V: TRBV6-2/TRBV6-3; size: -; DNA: TGTGCCAGCAGTTACGAGGAGGGACAGGGGTTGAACACTGAAGCTTTCTTT; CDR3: CASSYEEGQGLNTEAFF
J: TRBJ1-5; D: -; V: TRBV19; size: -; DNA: TGTGCCAGTAGTATTTTTGCGGCAGGGAGTACGGGTCAGCCCCAGCATTTT; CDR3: CASSIFAAGSTGQPQHF
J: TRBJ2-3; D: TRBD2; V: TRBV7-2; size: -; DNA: TGTGCCAGCAGCTTAGACTTTAGCGGGGGCACAGGTACGCAGTATTTT; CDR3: CASSLDFSGGTGTQYF
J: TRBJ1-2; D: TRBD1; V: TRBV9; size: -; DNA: TGTGCCAGCAGCGGGATGACAGGGGGCTATGGCTACACCTTC; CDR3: CASSGMTGGYGYTF
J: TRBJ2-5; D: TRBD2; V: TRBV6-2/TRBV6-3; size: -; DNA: TGTGCCAGCAGTTACTTGGGACTAGCGGGCCCTATTCAAGAGACCCAGTACTTC; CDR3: CASSYLGLAGPIQETQYF
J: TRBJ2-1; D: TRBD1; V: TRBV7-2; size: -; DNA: TGTGCCAGCAGCTTAGGGGGGACAGGGGGCAATGAGCAGTTCTTC; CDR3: CASSLGGTGGNEQFF
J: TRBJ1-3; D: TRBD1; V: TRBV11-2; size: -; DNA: TGTGCCAGCAGCGCGGGACAGGGTGCTGGAAACACCATATATTTT; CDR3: CASSAGQGAGNTIYF
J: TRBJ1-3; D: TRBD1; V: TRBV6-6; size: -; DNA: TGTGCCAGCACCCCCCGGGACAGACGAAACACCATATATTTT; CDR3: CASTPRDRRNTIYF
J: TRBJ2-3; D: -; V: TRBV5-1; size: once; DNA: TGCGCCAGCAGCTCCGGACAGAACACAGATACGCAGTATTTT; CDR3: CASSSGQNTDTQYF
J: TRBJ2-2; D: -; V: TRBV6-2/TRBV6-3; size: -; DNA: TGTGCCAGCAGTTACGTTTGGATGCACGCGAACACCGGGGAGCTGTTTTTT; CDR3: CASSYVWMHANTGELFF
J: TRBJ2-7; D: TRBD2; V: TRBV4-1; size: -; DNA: TGCGCCAGCAGCCAAGAAAGATTGCTAGCGGGCCACCAGTTATTATCCTACGAGCAGTACTTC; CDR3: CASSQERLLAGHQLLSYEQYF
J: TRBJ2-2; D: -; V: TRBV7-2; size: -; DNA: TGTGCCAGCTCCGGTGGCACTGTGGTCCCCGGGGAGCTGTTTTTT; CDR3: CASSGGTVVPGELFF
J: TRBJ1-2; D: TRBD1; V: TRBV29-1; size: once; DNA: TGCAGCGTCGCCCGGGACAGGGCGGGTGGCTACACCTTC; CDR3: CSVARDRAGGYTF
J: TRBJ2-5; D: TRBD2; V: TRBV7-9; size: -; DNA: TGTGCCAGCAGCTTCCTAGCGGGAGAAGCGGCGCAAGAGACCCAGTACTTC; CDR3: CASSFLAGEAAQETQYF
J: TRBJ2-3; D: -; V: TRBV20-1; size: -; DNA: TGCAGTGTCCCATCAGCCCCCCACACAGATACGCAGTATTTT; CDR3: CSVPSAPHTDTQYF
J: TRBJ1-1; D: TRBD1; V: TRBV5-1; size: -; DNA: TGCGCCAGCAGCGGCGGACAGGGTAGTTTTTTTGGCACTGAAGCTTTCTTT; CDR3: CASSGGQGSFFGTEAFF
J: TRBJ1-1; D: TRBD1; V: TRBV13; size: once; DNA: TGTGCCAGCAGCTTAGGCCCCGTGACAGGGTGGTCGAACACTGAAGCTTTCTTT; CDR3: CASSLGPVTGWSNTEAFF
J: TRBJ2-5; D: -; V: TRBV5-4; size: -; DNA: TGTGCCAGCAGCTTGTTTTTGGGGCAAGAGACCCAGTACTTC; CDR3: CASSLFLGQETQYF
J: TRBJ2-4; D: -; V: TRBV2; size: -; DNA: TGTGCCAGCAGAGAAAACATTCAGTACTTC; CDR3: CASRENIQYF
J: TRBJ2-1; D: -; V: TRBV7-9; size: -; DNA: TGTGCCAGCAGCTTTACAGCGTATGAGCAGTTCTTC; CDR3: CASSFTAYEQFF
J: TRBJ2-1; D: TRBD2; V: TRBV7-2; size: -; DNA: TGTGCCAGCAGCTTAGCTAGCGGGGAATGGGGAGAGCAGTTCTTC; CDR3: CASSLASGEWGEQFF
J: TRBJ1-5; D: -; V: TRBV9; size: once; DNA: TGTGCCAGCAGCGCGGGAGGATCAGCCGGCAATCAGCCCCAGCATTTT; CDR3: CASSAGGSAGNQPQHF
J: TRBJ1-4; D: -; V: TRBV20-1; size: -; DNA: TGCAGTGCTAGAAAACACCCTAATGAAAAACTGTTTTTT; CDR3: CSARKHPNEKLFF
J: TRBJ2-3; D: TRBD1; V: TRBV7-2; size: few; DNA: TGTGCCAGCAGCTCGACTCTTACAGGGGGCCCGCCGGTGTATTTT; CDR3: CASSSTLTGGPPVYF
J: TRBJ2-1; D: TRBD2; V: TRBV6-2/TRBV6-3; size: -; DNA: TGTGCCAGCAGTTACTTCGTACTAGCGGTCAATGAGCAGTTCTTC; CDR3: CASSYFVLAVNEQFF
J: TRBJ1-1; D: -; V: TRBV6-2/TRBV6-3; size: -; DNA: TGTGCCAGCAGTTCCCGTCGCGGAGGGCTGAACACTGAAGCTTTCTTT; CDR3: CASSSRRGGLNTEAFF
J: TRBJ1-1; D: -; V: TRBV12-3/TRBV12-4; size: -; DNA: TGTGCCAGCAGTTTAGTAGGTGGGAACACTGAAGCTTTCTTT; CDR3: CASSLVGGNTEAFF
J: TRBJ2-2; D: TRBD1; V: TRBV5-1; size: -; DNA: TGCGCCACGAAGGGACAGGCGAACACCGGGGAGCTGTTTTTT; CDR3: CATKGQANTGELFF
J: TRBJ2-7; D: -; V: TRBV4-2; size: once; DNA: TGTGCCAGCAGCCCCACCACCTTCTACGAGCAGTACTTC; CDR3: CASSPTTFYEQYF
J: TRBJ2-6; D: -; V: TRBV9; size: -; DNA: TGTGCCAGCAGCGCCCGAACGTCCTCTGGGGCCAACGTCCTGACTTTC; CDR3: CASSARTSSGANVLTF
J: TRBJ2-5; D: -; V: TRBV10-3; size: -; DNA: TGTGCCATCAGTGACCGGGCCGGGGAGACCCAGTACTTC; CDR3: CAISDRAGETQYF
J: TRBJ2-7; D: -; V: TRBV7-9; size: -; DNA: TGTGCCAGCAGCCCTCGGCTGGCGTGGGACTACGAGCAGTACTTC; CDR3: CASSPRLAWDYEQYF
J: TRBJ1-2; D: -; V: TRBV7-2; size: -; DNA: TGTGCCAGCAGCACGACAGGCGGATATGGCTACACCTTC; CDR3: CASSTTGGYGYTF
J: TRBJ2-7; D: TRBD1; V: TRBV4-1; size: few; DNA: TGCGCCAGCAGCCAAGTGGCAGGGGGATTCTACGAGCAGTACTTC; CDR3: CASSQVAGGFYEQYF